Only a few counts were recorded for the clone carrying this T cell receptor (beta chain). The target antigen is unknown. This record belongs to a study of identical twins' blood T cells. General study points: Top TCRbeta clonotypes were shared more with twin than unrelated donors.

Reared together, all three twin pairs probably met the same infectious agents and vaccines. The CDR3 runs 13 residues. Trimming removed 8 bases from V and 5 bases from J; junction bases left unmatched: 12. Germline V lookup: CDR1 GTSNPN, CDR2 SVGIG (reference sequence). One entry per CDR3 protein results from TCRdb running MiXCR on the 5' RACE reads. The top ten hold 6.1% of the sample, which has roughly 340,000 distinct CDR3 sequences, roughly 27% seen once. V is TRBV30 and J is TRBJ2-7; TRBD1 matches 7 bases. Sequenced sample: PBMCs. The source is a woman between 18 and 50 years old in good health. DNA for the CDR3: TGTGCCCACAACAGGGGTTCGGGGAACGAGCAGTACTTC. This codes for CAHNRGSGNEQYF. Variable domain in full (rest from reference TRBV30 and TRBJ2-7): SQTIHQWPATLVQPVGSPLSLECTVEGTSNPNLYWYRQAAGRGLQLLFYSVGIGQISSEVPQNLSASRPQDRQFILSSKKLLLSDSGFYLCAHNRGSGNEQYFGPGTRLTVT.